Below, one T cell receptor beta chain is given with its context. Trimming stripped 0 bases from V and 4 bases from J, with 13 bases between. Germline lookup yields CDR1 SGDLS and CDR2 YYNGEE. This CDR3 is 15 amino acids long. The source of the sample is a study of blood T cell repertoires in COVID-19. At the level of the study: COVID-19 samples from acute and convalescent phases originated in the United States, Italy and Spain.

TCRdb's copy holds only in-frame clones and misses some; the assay was immunoSEQ multiplex PCR. Altogether just over 150,000 clones are present, around 87% being singletons, with the ten largest covering approximately 7%. Two negative PCRs, clearance, or symptom resolution were required of recovered Cohort 3 donors. The sequence came from a woman between 45 and 65 years old who had recovered from COVID-19. J is TRBJ1-2 and V is TRBV9; weak D call: TRBD1 (5 bases). Sequences were obtained from PBMCs or T cells enriched from blood (not recorded which). The CDR3 spells CASSVDAGGGYGYTF. In DNA form, the CDR3 reads TGTGCCAGCAGCGTAGACGCCGGGGGGGGCTATGGCTACACCTTC.